These T cell receptor beta chains were read from a single sample in a study of graft-versus-host responses after intestinal transplantation. Using immunoSEQ multiplex PCR, the repertoire was profiled, and TCRdb retains in-frame clones only, with some absent. The top ten clones hold approximately 0.25% of a sample with about 51,000 clones, 85% to 95% of them seen once. These receptors have no known antigen. The sample in question was unstimulated CD8+ T cells sorted from spleen or lymph node cells, obtained before transplant. The receptors were gathered from a human donor who was the organ donor for an intestinal transplant. Each CDR3 is given with its conserved first and last residue. D genes are given only for firm matches. Expanded clones get a size class; other rows say once, few or many, or leave the size out.

v_call: TRBV7-7; d_call: NA; clone_size: NA; j_call: TRBJ2-2; cdr3_nt: TGTGCTCGCCGGGGCACACCGAACACCGGGGAGCTGTTTTTT; cdr3_aa: CARRGTPNTGELFF
v_call: TRBV19; d_call: TRBD1; clone_size: NA; j_call: TRBJ2-7; cdr3_nt: TGTGCCAGTAGTATCGGGACAGGTGTCTACGAGCAGTACTTC; cdr3_aa: CASSIGTGVYEQYF
v_call: TRBV6-5; d_call: NA; clone_size: NA; j_call: TRBJ2-5; cdr3_nt: TGTGCCAGCAGTAGCCTGGGAGGTGAGGGGACCCAGTACTTC; cdr3_aa: CASSSLGGEGTQYF
v_call: TRBV28; d_call: TRBD1; clone_size: NA; j_call: TRBJ2-7; cdr3_nt: TGTGCCAGCACTCCTGGAACCCCGCCGGGACAGAACTACGAGCAGTACTTC; cdr3_aa: CASTPGTPPGQNYEQYF
v_call: TRBV7-9; d_call: NA; clone_size: once; j_call: TRBJ2-5; cdr3_nt: TGTGCCAGCAGCCTAGACGACAGCAATCAAGAGACCCAGTACTTC; cdr3_aa: CASSLDDSNQETQYF
v_call: TRBV6-6; d_call: NA; clone_size: NA; j_call: TRBJ1-2; cdr3_nt: TGTGCCAGCAGTCTACAATCTAACTATGGCTACACCTTC; cdr3_aa: CASSLQSNYGYTF
v_call: TRBV19; d_call: NA; clone_size: NA; j_call: TRBJ1-1; cdr3_nt: TGTGCCAGTAGGGGGTATTTGATTGGGAAATTGAGGGCGAACACTGAAGCTTTCTTT; cdr3_aa: CASRGYLIGKLRANTEAFF
v_call: TRBV7-6; d_call: NA; clone_size: NA; j_call: TRBJ2-1; cdr3_nt: TGTGCCAGCAGCTTATTCTTCGGGGATGAGGGGAATGAGCAGTTCTTC; cdr3_aa: CASSLFFGDEGNEQFF
v_call: TRBV28; d_call: TRBD1; clone_size: NA; j_call: TRBJ2-7; cdr3_nt: TGTGCCAGCAGTGGGACAGGGCACTACGAGCAGTACTTC; cdr3_aa: CASSGTGHYEQYF
v_call: TRBV10-1; d_call: TRBD2; clone_size: NA; j_call: TRBJ2-3; cdr3_nt: TGCGCCAGCAGTGAGTCTACGGGGGGGGGCACAGATACGCAGTATTTT; cdr3_aa: CASSESTGGGTDTQYF
v_call: TRBV5-4; d_call: TRBD1; clone_size: NA; j_call: TRBJ1-2; cdr3_nt: TGTGCCAGCAGCTATACAGGGGCCTACACCTTC; cdr3_aa: CASSYTGAYTF
v_call: TRBV29-1; d_call: NA; clone_size: NA; j_call: TRBJ2-1; cdr3_nt: TGCAGCGTTGGAGGATTGGATACCCGAAGCGATGGTCAAAGACCATACAATGAGCAGTTCTTC; cdr3_aa: CSVGGLDTRSDGQRPYNEQFF
v_call: TRBV27; d_call: NA; clone_size: NA; j_call: TRBJ2-1; cdr3_nt: TGTGCCAGCAGTCTAATACAAACAGGCTACTCCTACAATGAGCAGTTCTTC; cdr3_aa: CASSLIQTGYSYNEQFF
v_call: TRBV2; d_call: NA; clone_size: NA; j_call: TRBJ1-1; cdr3_nt: TGTGCCAGCAGTGAACCCGCTGACCCTTTGAACACTGAAGCTTTCTTT; cdr3_aa: CASSEPADPLNTEAFF
v_call: TRBV27; d_call: TRBD1; clone_size: NA; j_call: TRBJ1-2; cdr3_nt: TGTGCCAGCAGTTTAACAGGGGGCTCAGGCTACACCTTC; cdr3_aa: CASSLTGGSGYTF
v_call: TRBV6-1; d_call: NA; clone_size: NA; j_call: TRBJ2-7; cdr3_nt: TGTGCCAGCAGTGAAGCGCTTTGGAAGAGCTCCTACGAGCAGTACTTC; cdr3_aa: CASSEALWKSSYEQYF
v_call: TRBV7-9; d_call: NA; clone_size: NA; j_call: TRBJ2-5; cdr3_nt: TGTGCCAGCAGCTTTTCGCTCGGAGCTAGAGTCTCCGGGGAGACCCAGTACTTC; cdr3_aa: CASSFSLGARVSGETQYF
v_call: TRBV6-6; d_call: TRBD2; clone_size: NA; j_call: TRBJ2-5; cdr3_nt: TGTGCCAGCATCTCGGGCGGGGGGGAGAAAGAGACCCAGTACTTC; cdr3_aa: CASISGGGEKETQYF
v_call: TRBV5-5; d_call: NA; clone_size: NA; j_call: TRBJ2-7; cdr3_nt: TGTGCCAGCAGCTTGGAGGACAGCGGGTACGCCTACGAGCAGTACTTC; cdr3_aa: CASSLEDSGYAYEQYF
v_call: TRBV19; d_call: NA; clone_size: few; j_call: TRBJ2-7; cdr3_nt: TGTGCCAGTAGTATGACGATCCCTCCCCACGAGCAGTACTTC; cdr3_aa: CASSMTIPPHEQYF
v_call: TRBV4-1; d_call: TRBD1; clone_size: NA; j_call: TRBJ1-4; cdr3_nt: TGCGCCAGCAGCCTGGGACAGGGAAAGGAAAAACTGTTTTTT; cdr3_aa: CASSLGQGKEKLFF
v_call: TRBV7-9; d_call: TRBD1; clone_size: NA; j_call: TRBJ1-1; cdr3_nt: TGTGCCAGCAGCTTGCGGAAAGGGACAGGGGCCACTGAAGCTTTCTTT; cdr3_aa: CASSLRKGTGATEAFF
v_call: TRBV4-1; d_call: TRBD1; clone_size: NA; j_call: TRBJ2-7; cdr3_nt: TGCGCCAGCAGCCATCCCGGGACAGGAGAATCCGAGCAGTACTTC; cdr3_aa: CASSHPGTGESEQYF
v_call: TRBV5-6; d_call: TRBD1; clone_size: NA; j_call: TRBJ2-3; cdr3_nt: TGTGCCAGCAGCTTGGCCCAAAAGACCGGGACAGGGGGCACAGATACGCAGTATTTT; cdr3_aa: CASSLAQKTGTGGTDTQYF
v_call: TRBV21-1; d_call: NA; clone_size: NA; j_call: TRBJ1-3; cdr3_nt: TGTGCCAGCAGCAAAGAAAGTTTCTCTGGAAACACCATATATTTT; cdr3_aa: CASSKESFSGNTIYF
v_call: TRBV27; d_call: NA; clone_size: NA; j_call: TRBJ2-7; cdr3_nt: TGTGCCAGCAGTTTGGGGCGAACAGGGTCAAGTTACGAGCAGTACTTC; cdr3_aa: CASSLGRTGSSYEQYF